Listed here are 27 T cell receptor beta chains from one sample, sequenced in a study of beta chain features in type 1 diabetes. Study findings and constraints: Moderately but significantly shorter TCRB CDR3s were found in Type 1 diabetes patients in all four CD4+ subsets.

Isolated RNA was reverse transcribed in full, so expressed TCRB transcripts were sequenced. TCRdb's copy holds only in-frame clones and misses some; the assay was immunoSEQ multiplex PCR. This sample yields over 200,000 clones, of which 11% are seen a single time; about 0.018% belongs to the top ten. No cognate antigen is known for these TCRs. The material sequenced was naive CD4+ T cells from blood. These receptors were collected from a man aged 30 to 39 with type 1 diabetes.

This clone appeared a single time. CDR3 sequence reads: CASSVGNLRRGTDTQYF. The CDR3 nucleotides read TGTGCCAGCAGCGTTGGGAATTTGAGGAGGGGCACAGATACGCAGTATTTT. The chain has TRBV9 and TRBJ2-3, with D possibly being TRBD2 (6 bases). The CDR3 has 17 amino acids. Germline CDR1 SGDLS, CDR2 YYNGEE. The germline V and J ends were trimmed by 2 bases and 1 base, with 17 bases remaining between them.

A few counts support this clone. The genes are TRBV11-3 and TRBJ2-1; tentative D call: TRBD2 (5 bases). V was shortened by 1 base and J by 4 bases, with 5 bases between the two germline ends. CDR3 length: 13 residues. The V gene's germline CDR1 is SGHNT and CDR2 YENEEA. This CDR3 is CASSLAGYNEQFF. As DNA, the CDR3 is TGTGCCAGCAGCTTAGCGGGATACAATGAGCAGTTCTTC.

This clone was counted a few times. V is TRBV7-2 and J is TRBJ2-5, with TRBD1 as a possible D gene (6 bases). Trimming pared 1 base from V and 5 bases from J, leaving 17 bases between. The CDR3 consists of 16 residues. From germline, CDR1 is SGHTA and CDR2 FQGNSA. In DNA form, the CDR3 reads TGTGCCAGCAGCTTAGGCGGGCAGGGGATGGGCGAGACCCAGTACTTC. Translating gives CASSLGGQGMGETQYF.

This clone was counted between two and nine times. V usage is TRBV7-2 and J usage is TRBJ2-3, with D tentatively TRBD1 (5 bases). Looked up from germline, CDR1 is SGHTA and CDR2 is FQGNSA. The CDR3 runs 15 residues. V lost 1 base, J lost 7 bases, and 15 bases lay in between. CDR3 nucleotide sequence: TGTGCCAGCAGCTTAGTTGCAGGGTCCCCAAATACGCAGTATTTT. This translates into CASSLVAGSPNTQYF.

The chain employs TRBV9 and TRBJ2-1, with TRBD1 as a possible D gene (6 bases). Trimming took 3 bases from V and 0 from J, leaving 19 bases between them. The CDR3 is 18 residues long. CDR1 is SGDLS and CDR2 is YYNGEE in the germline V gene. In DNA form, the CDR3 reads TGTGCCAGCAGCGACCCACCCAGGGGCCTAAGCTCCTACAATGAGCAGTTCTTC. Protein sequence: CASSDPPRGLSSYNEQFF.

Only a few counts were recorded for this clone. This sequence joins TRBV7-9 and TRBJ1-6; a possible D gene is TRBD1 (6 bases). Germline loops: CDR1 SEHNR, CDR2 FQNEAQ (reference sequence). The CDR3 is made up of 14 amino acids. The V end lost 5 bases, the J end lost 10 bases, and 15 bases lay between the germline ends. CDR3 coding DNA: TGTGCCAGCAGCGCCGACAGGTGGGACTCACCCCTCCACTTT. Translation gives CASSADRWDSPLHF.

This clone was detected only a few times. The chain recombines TRBV7-2 with TRBJ1-6; D perhaps matches TRBD1 (5 bases). The V gene's germline CDR1 is SGHTA and CDR2 FQGNSA. Trimming took off 2 bases at V and 13 bases at J, with 18 bases between the two ends. The CDR3 sequence is 15 residues long. The CDR3 DNA sequence: TGTGCCAGCAGCTTACAAACCGGGCCCGGGGGTCCCCTCCACTTT. Translated: CASSLQTGPGGPLHF.

The chain joins TRBV2 to TRBJ2-2, with D possibly matching TRBD1 (6 bases). Germline V gives CDR1 SNHLY, CDR2 FYNNEI. This CDR3 has 12 amino acids. The V gene lost 7 bases and the J gene lost 7 bases, with 10 bases spanning the gap. The CDR3 sequence is CASNRAVGELFF. The CDR3 DNA reads as TGTGCCAGCAACAGGGCGGTCGGGGAGCTGTTTTTT.

This chain joins TRBV28 and TRBJ1-1; TRBD1 agrees at 7 bases. Germline CDR1 and CDR2: MDHEN and SYDVKM. The CDR3 contains 14 residues. V dropped 2 bases and J dropped 4; count of bases not matched to a gene: 4. The chain's CDR3 is CASSLAQGGTEAFF. The CDR3 coding sequence is TGTGCCAGCAGTTTAGCGCAGGGGGGCACTGAAGCTTTCTTT.

This clone was seen a handful of times. This sequence joins TRBV18 and TRBJ2-7, with D tentatively TRBD1 (6 bases). Germline values: CDR1 KGHSH, CDR2 LQKENI. This CDR3 is 16 amino acids long. V gave up 2 bases and J gave up 4 bases, with 18 bases separating them. The CDR3 nucleotides are TGTGCCAGCTCACCATTCGACAGGACAGTGGGGTACGAGCAGTACTTC. It yields the protein CASSPFDRTVGYEQYF.

There are a few counts of this clone. The rearrangement joins TRBV19 to TRBJ1-4; D gene ambiguous. Germline values: CDR1 LNHDA, CDR2 SQIVND (reference sequence). Between the trimmed V and J ends, which lost 8 bases and 0 bases, there was a span of 10 bases. This CDR3 contains 14 residues. CDR3: CASSPTATNEKLFF. As DNA, the CDR3 is TGTGCCAGTTCCCCAACGGCAACTAATGAAAAACTGTTTTTT.

This chain connects TRBV7-9 to TRBJ1-3; the D is unclear. The CDR3 runs 16 residues. Germline V gene data show CDR1 as SEHNR and CDR2 as FQNEAQ (reference sequence). V gave up 5 bases and J gave up 4 bases, with 18 bases separating them. CDR3 nucleotide sequence: TGTGCCAGCAGCCCCACTATGACTGGAGGAGGAAACACCATATATTTT. This translates into CASSPTMTGGGNTIYF.

This clone appeared a few times. The V call is TRBV7-8, the J call TRBJ1-2; D unresolved. CDR1 and CDR2 (germline): SGHVS, FQNEAQ. This CDR3 contains 15 residues. V lost 6 bases to trimming and J lost 4 bases, with 18 bases between them. The CDR3 DNA is TGTGCCAGCAGACCGACTGTCAGCGGCCGCTATGGCTACACCTTC. It codes for CASRPTVSGRYGYTF.

This clone has a handful of counts. CDR3 bases: TGTGCCAGCAGTGGTGTCGGGACTAGCACAGATACGCAGTATTTT. Its translation: CASSGVGTSTDTQYF. This chain joins TRBV2 and TRBJ2-3, with D possibly being TRBD2 (6 bases). V gave up 4 bases and J gave up 0 bases, with 11 bases separating them. Germline V gene sequence: CDR1 SNHLY, CDR2 FYNNEI. The CDR3 is 15 residues long.

The chain joins TRBV6-6 to TRBJ2-1; perhaps TRBD1 as D (6 bases). Germline V gene lookup returns CDR1 MNHNY and CDR2 SVGAGI (reference sequence). This CDR3 is 15 amino acids long. Trimming left V 2 bases short and J 0 bases short, with 8 bases between. CDR3 region: CASSYGRGSYNEQFF. The CDR3, as DNA: TGTGCCAGCAGTTACGGCAGGGGCTCCTACAATGAGCAGTTCTTC.

V is TRBV27 and J is TRBJ1-2, with 9 bases matching TRBD1. J was trimmed by 5 bases and V by 4 bases; bases with no gene match: 2. The germline gives CDR1 MNHEY, CDR2 SMNVEV (reference sequence). The CDR3 length is 13 residues. The CDR3 sequence is CASSWDREYGYTF. DNA of the CDR3: TGTGCCAGCAGTTGGGACAGGGAGTATGGCTACACCTTC.

This clone was recorded once. The genes are TRBV18 and TRBJ1-2; 8 nucleotides match TRBD1. V trimming: 5 bases; J trimming: 1 base; junction bases outside the gene matches: 3. Per germline, CDR1 KGHSH and CDR2 LQKENI. The CDR3 spans 14 residues. CDR3 DNA sequence: TGTGCCAGCTCAAATGACAGGGGTAACTATGGCTACACCTTC. Protein sequence: CASSNDRGNYGYTF.

The rearrangement uses TRBV6-1 and TRBJ1-6, with D uncertain. The germline V gene has CDR1 MNHNS and CDR2 SASEGT. Between the trimmed V and J ends, which lost 6 bases and 10 bases, there was a span of 13 bases. The CDR3 has 13 amino acids. As DNA, the CDR3 is TGTGCCAGCAGAGAATTGCCCCAGTCACCCCTCCACTTT. As protein: CASRELPQSPLHF.

This chain connects TRBV27 to TRBJ1-1; D is unclear. Germline CDR1 is MNHEY and CDR2 is SMNVEV (reference sequence). V lost 5 bases and J lost 11, with 21 bases in between. The CDR3 has 14 residues. CDR3 DNA: TGTGCCAGCAGTCCCTGGGTGCAGGCCCGAAGGGCTTTCTTT. It translates to CASSPWVQARRAFF.

The rearrangement joins TRBV16 to TRBJ1-5; 7 bases align to TRBD1. The CDR3 is 16 amino acids. The germline CDR1 and CDR2 sequences are KGHSY and FQNENV. V shed 0 bases, J shed 2 bases, and the junction held 4 bases outside the gene matches. The CDR3 loop is CASSQSGGEGNQPQHF. The CDR3 DNA reads TGTGCCAGCAGCCAATCAGGGGGCGAAGGCAATCAGCCCCAGCATTTT.

This clone was picked up a small number of times. The gene calls are TRBV30 and TRBJ2-1; 9 bases match TRBD2. CDR1 is GTSNPN, CDR2 SVGIG, per germline (reference sequence). The CDR3 has 17 amino acids. With 0 bases clipped from V and 8 bases from J, the junction kept 14 bases outside the gene matches. This chain's CDR3 is CAWSVLAGGPRGYEQFF. In nucleotides, the CDR3 is TGTGCCTGGAGTGTCTTGGCGGGGGGGCCAAGGGGGTATGAGCAGTTCTTC.

V is TRBV5-1 and J is TRBJ2-7; a weak D match, TRBD2 (5 bases). Germline CDR1 and CDR2: SGHRS and YFSETQ. The CDR3 consists of 14 residues. The V end was cut by 0 bases, the J end by 5 bases, with 12 bases between. CDR3 residues: CASSLAETGDEQYF. The DNA of the CDR3 is TGCGCCAGCAGCTTGGCGGAAACCGGGGACGAGCAGTACTTC. Based on the CDR3 plus reference TRBV5-1 and TRBJ2-7, the full variable domain is KAGVTQTPRYLIKTRGQQVTLSCSPISGHRSVSWYQQTPGQGLQFLFEYFSETQRNKGNFPGRFSGRQFSNSRSEMNVSTLELGDSALYLCASSLAETGDEQYFGPGTRLTVT.

This clone was seen only a few times. The chain carries TRBV2 and TRBJ1-6; 7 nucleotides line up with TRBD1. Germline trimming cut 4 bases from V and 8 bases from J; bases unmatched to any gene: 2. Germline CDR1 SNHLY, CDR2 FYNNEI. CDR3 size: 13 residues. CDR3 in DNA: TGTGCCAGCAGTGGACAGGGAGATTCACCCCTCCACTTT. Encoded protein: CASSGQGDSPLHF.

The chain carries TRBV6-5 and TRBJ2-5, with 10 bases identical to TRBD1. V dropped 4 bases and J dropped 7; count of bases not matched to a gene: 9. The CDR3 runs 15 residues. Germline-derived CDR1 and CDR2 are MNHEY and SVGAGI. CDR3 residues: CASSSGTGVVGTQYF. The DNA of the CDR3 is TGTGCCAGCAGTTCCGGGACAGGGGTTGTTGGGACCCAGTACTTC.

This clone has just a few counts. The chain couples TRBV28 to TRBJ2-5; 9 bases line up with TRBD2. V shed 2 bases and J 7 bases; nucleotides not matched to a gene: 11. The V gene's germline CDR1 is MDHEN and CDR2 SYDVKM. CDR3 length: 16 amino acids. The CDR3: CASSLGSGGSGGTQYF. Written as DNA, the CDR3 is TGTGCCAGCAGTTTAGGCAGCGGGGGGTCCGGGGGGACCCAGTACTTC.

The chain combines TRBV7-6 with TRBJ1-5, with 9 bases matching TRBD1. V lost 4 bases and J lost 7; bases outside the gene matches: 5. The CDR3 runs 14 residues. Germline V gene lookup returns CDR1 SGHVS and CDR2 FNYEAQ. DNA of the CDR3: TGTGCCAGCAGCTCGGGACAGGGAAGGCAGCCCCAGCATTTT. Protein: CASSSGQGRQPQHF.

This clone was seen a handful of times. V is TRBV28 and J is TRBJ1-5; a possible D gene is TRBD1 (5 bases). Trimming removed 3 bases at V and 1 base at J, with 7 bases between. This CDR3 has 14 residues. Germline V lookup: CDR1 MDHEN, CDR2 SYDVKM. CDR3 sequence reads: CASSLGGSNQPQHF. The CDR3 DNA sequence: TGTGCCAGCAGTTTGGGGGGGAGCAATCAGCCCCAGCATTTT.